This entry features one TCR beta chain sequence. CDR3 size: 18 residues. This sample stems from a study of T cell changes during pregnancy in multiple sclerosis. Only in-frame clones appear in the TCRdb table, and some are missing; sequencing was by immunoSEQ multiplex PCR. The sample carries about 34,000 clones, about 87% recorded once. The sample was CD8+ T cells from peripheral blood mononuclear cells, taken in the third trimester of pregnancy. The clonotype comes from a female donor with multiple sclerosis, enrolled in a pregnancy study. The rearrangement uses TRBV21-1 and TRBJ2-5; TRBD2, the table's D call, was not compared with the DNA. TRBV21-1 represents a pseudogene. CDR3 nucleotides: TGTGCCAGCAGCTCCCGCCGGTCTAGCGGGGGAGAGGGAGAGACCCAGTACTTC. The encoded protein is CASSSRRSSGGEGETQYF.